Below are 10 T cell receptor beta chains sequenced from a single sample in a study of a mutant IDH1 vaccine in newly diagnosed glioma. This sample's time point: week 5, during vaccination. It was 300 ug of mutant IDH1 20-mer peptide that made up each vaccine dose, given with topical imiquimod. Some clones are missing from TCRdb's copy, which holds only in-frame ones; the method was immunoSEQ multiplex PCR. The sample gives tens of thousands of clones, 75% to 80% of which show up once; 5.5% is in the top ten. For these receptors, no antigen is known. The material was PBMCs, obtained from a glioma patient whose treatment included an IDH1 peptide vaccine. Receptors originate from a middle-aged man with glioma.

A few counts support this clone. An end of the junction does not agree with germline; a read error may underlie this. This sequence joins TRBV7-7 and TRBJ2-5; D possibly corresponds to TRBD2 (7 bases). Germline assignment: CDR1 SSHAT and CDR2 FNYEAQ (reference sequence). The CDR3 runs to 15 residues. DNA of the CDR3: TGTGCTAGCAGCTTAGGGGGGGCCGAGCAAGAGACCCAGTACTTC. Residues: CASSLGGAEQETQYF.

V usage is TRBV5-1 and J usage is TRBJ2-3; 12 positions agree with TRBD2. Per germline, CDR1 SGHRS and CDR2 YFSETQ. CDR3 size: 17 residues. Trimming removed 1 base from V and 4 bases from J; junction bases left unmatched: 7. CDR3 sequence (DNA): TGCGCCAGCAGCTTGCTAGCGGGGGGGCCTTTCGCAGATACGCAGTATTTT. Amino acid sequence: CASSLLAGGPFADTQYF.

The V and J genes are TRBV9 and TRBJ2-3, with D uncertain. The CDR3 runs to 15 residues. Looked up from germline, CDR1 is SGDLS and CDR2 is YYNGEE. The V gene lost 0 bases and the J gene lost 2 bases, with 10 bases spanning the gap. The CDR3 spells CASSVDAVTTDTQYF. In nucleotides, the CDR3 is TGTGCCAGCAGCGTAGACGCAGTAACCACAGATACGCAGTATTTT. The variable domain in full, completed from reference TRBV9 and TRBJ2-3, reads DSGVTQTPKHLITATGQRVTLRCSPRSGDLSVYWYQQSLDQGLQFLIQYYNGEERAKGNILERFSAQQFPDLHSELNLSSLELGDSALYFCASSVDAVTTDTQYFGPGTRLTVL.

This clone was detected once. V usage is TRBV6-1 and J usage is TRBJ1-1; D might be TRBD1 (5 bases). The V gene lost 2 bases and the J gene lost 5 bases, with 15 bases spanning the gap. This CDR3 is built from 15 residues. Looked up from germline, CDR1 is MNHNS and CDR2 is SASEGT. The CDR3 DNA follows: TGTGCCAGCAGTGAAATGCAGGGAGGAAGGACTGAAGCTTTCTTT. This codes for CASSEMQGGRTEAFF.

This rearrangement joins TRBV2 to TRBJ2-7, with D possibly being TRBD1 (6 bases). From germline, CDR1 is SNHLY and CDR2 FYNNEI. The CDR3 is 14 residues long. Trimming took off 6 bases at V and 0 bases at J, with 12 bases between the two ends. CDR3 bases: TGTGCCAGCAGCAAAACAGGGAGCTCCTACGAGCAGTACTTC. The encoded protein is CASSKTGSSYEQYF.

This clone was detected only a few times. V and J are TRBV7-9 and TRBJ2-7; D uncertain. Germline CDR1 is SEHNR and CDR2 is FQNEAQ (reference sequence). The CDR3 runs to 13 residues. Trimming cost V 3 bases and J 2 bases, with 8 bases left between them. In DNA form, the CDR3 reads TGTGCCAGCAGCTTGACGGATGCCTACGAGCAGTACTTC. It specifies CASSLTDAYEQYF.

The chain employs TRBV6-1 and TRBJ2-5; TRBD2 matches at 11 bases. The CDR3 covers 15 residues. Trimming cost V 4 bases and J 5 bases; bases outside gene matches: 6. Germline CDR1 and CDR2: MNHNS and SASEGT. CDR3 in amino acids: CASSGNSGGAETQYF. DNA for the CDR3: TGTGCCAGCAGTGGAAATAGCGGGGGGGCGGAGACCCAGTACTTC.

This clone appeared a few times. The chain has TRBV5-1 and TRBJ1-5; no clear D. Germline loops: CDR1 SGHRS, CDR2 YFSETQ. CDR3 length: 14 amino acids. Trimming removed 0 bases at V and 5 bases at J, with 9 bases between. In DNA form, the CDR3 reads TGCGCCAGCAGCTTGGGAGGGCTGGATCAGCCCCAGCATTTT. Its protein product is CASSLGGLDQPQHF.

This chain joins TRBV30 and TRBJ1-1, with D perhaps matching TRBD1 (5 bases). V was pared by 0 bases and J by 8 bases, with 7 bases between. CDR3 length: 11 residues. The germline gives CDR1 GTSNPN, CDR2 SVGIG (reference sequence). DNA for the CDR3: TGTGCCTGGAGTGTATACAGGGAAGCTTTCTTT. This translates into CAWSVYREAFF.

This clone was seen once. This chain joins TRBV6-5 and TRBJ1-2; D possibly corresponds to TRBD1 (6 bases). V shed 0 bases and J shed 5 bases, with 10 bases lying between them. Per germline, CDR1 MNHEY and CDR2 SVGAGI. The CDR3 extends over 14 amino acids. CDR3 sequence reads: CASSYSGGGYGYTF. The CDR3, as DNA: TGTGCCAGCAGTTACTCGGGGGGCGGGTATGGCTACACCTTC.